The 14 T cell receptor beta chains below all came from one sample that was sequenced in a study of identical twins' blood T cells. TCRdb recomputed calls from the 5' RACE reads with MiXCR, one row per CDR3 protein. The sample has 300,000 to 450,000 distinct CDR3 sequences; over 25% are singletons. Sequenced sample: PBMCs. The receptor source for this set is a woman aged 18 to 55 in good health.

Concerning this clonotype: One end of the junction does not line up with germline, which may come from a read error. The CDR3 here is CASSQGTRDQPQHF. The CDR3, as DNA: TGTGCCAGCAGCCAAGGTACGAGGGATCAACCCCAGCATTTT. The chain combines TRBV3-1 with TRBJ1-5, with D unresolved. The CDR3 covers 14 residues. From germline, CDR1 is LGHDT and CDR2 YNNKEL (reference sequence).

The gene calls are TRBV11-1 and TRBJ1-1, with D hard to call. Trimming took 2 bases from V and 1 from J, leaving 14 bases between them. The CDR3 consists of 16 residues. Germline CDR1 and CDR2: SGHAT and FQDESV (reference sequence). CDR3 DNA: TGTGCCAGCAGCTTATTGGGTAGTGAACGGAACACTGAAGCTTTCTTT. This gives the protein CASSLLGSERNTEAFF.

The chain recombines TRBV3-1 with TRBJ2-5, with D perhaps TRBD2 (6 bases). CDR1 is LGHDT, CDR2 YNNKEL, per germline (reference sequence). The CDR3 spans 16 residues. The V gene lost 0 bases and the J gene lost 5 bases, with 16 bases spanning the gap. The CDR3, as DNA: TGTGCCAGCAGCCAAGATAAAGTTGGAGGGTTTGAGACCCAGTACTTC. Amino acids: CASSQDKVGGFETQYF.

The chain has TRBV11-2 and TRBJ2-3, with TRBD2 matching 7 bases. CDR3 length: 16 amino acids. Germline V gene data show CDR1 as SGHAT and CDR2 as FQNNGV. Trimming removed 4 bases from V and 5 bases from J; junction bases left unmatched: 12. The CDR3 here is CASSSRTRLPEDTQYF. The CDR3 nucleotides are TGTGCCAGCAGCTCGCGGACTAGACTCCCGGAAGATACGCAGTATTTT.

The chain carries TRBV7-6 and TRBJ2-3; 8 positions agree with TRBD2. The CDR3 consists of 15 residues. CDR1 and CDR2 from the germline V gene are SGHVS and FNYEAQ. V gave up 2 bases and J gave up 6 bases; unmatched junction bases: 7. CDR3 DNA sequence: TGTGCCAGCAGCTTATTGACGGGGGGGTTGGATACGCAGTATTTT. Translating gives CASSLLTGGLDTQYF.

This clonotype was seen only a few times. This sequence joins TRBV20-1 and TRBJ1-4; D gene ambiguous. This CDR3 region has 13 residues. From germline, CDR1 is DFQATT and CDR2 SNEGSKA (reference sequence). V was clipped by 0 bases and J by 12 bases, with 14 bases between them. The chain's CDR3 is CSARDGRKTELFF. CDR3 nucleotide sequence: TGCAGTGCTAGAGATGGGAGGAAAACAGAACTGTTTTTT.

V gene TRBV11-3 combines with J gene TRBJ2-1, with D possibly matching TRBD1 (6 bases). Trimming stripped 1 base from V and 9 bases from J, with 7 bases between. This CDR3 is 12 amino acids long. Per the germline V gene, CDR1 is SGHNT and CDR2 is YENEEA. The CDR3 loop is CASSLGGPEQFF. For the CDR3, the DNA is TGTGCCAGCAGCTTAGGGGGGCCTGAGCAGTTCTTC.

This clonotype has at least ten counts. CDR3 region: CASSFPGSRQPQHF. CDR3 sequence (DNA): TGTGCCAGCAGTTTTCCAGGGTCACGGCAGCCCCAGCATTTT. The V and J genes are TRBV6-2 or TRBV6-3 and TRBJ1-5, with D possibly being TRBD1 (5 bases). V lost 4 bases to trimming and J lost 7 bases, with 14 bases between them. The CDR3 covers 14 residues. The V gene's germline CDR1 is MNHEY and CDR2 SVGEGT.

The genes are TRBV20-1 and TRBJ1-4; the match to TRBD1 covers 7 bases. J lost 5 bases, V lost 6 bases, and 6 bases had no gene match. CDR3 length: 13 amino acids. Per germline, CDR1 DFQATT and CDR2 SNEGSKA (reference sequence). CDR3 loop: CSATQTGNEKLFF. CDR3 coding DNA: TGCAGTGCCACCCAGACAGGGAATGAAAAACTGTTTTTT.

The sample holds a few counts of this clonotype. As DNA, the CDR3 is TGTGCCAGCAGTTTAGGACTAGCGGGAGCACAAGAGACCCAGTACTTC. This gives the protein CASSLGLAGAQETQYF. The chain employs TRBV27 and TRBJ2-5; 13 bases line up with TRBD2. Germline trimming cut 2 bases from V and 2 bases from J; bases unmatched to any gene: 2. Germline assignment: CDR1 MNHEY and CDR2 SMNVEV (reference sequence). This CDR3 is built from 16 residues.

This chain's CDR3 is CASSLGGWEKLFF. Written as DNA, the CDR3 is TGTGCCAGCAGCTTAGGGGGATGGGAAAAACTGTTTTTT. The V and J genes are TRBV7-9 and TRBJ1-4; D is uncertain. V was clipped by 1 base and J by 8 bases, with 8 bases between them. This CDR3 comprises 13 residues. Looked up from germline, CDR1 is SEHNR and CDR2 is FQNEAQ (reference sequence).

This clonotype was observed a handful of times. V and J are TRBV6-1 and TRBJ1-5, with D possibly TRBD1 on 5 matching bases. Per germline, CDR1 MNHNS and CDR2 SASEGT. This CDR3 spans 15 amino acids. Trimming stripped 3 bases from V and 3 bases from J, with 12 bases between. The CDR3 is CASSDGTSNNQPQHF. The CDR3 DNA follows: TGTGCCAGCAGTGATGGGACGTCTAACAATCAGCCCCAGCATTTT.

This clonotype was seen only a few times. CDR3: CASPSCYEQYF. CDR3 nucleotides: TGTGCCAGCCCCTCATGCTACGAGCAGTACTTC. V and J are TRBV27 and TRBJ2-7; D unclear. There are 11 residues in the CDR3. Germline assignment: CDR1 MNHEY and CDR2 SMNVEV (reference sequence). V lost 8 bases to trimming and J lost 3 bases, with 8 bases between them.

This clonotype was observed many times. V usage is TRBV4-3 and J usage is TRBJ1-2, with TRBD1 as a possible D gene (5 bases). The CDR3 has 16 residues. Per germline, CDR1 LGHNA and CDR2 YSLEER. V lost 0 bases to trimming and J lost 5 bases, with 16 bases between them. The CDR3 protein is CASSQDVVPEGYGYTF. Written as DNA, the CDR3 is TGCGCCAGCAGCCAAGATGTGGTCCCGGAGGGGTATGGCTACACCTTC.